This T cell receptor beta chain was sequenced during a study of T cell clusters in autoimmune cytopenias (dated by TCRdb to between 2018 and 2020). For the study in its entirety: Healthy donor controls had a mean age of approximately 56 years and a median age of around 60 years, with about 55% of the roughly 45 female. For primary cytopenia, the controls were 25 age-matched healthy donors, and for secondary cytopenia, the controls were over eleven age-matched CLL patients. Autoimmune hepatitis repertoires were compared against more than 20 age- and sex-matched healthy donors. In autoimmune cytopenia patients, peripheral blood TRB and IGH repertoires were sequenced during active disease and over treatment follow-up, together with healthy, CLL and autoimmune hepatitis controls. Per sample, TRB sequencing gave a median depth of around 55,000 reads and a median of around 2,400 distinct TRB clonotypes. The study was designed to test whether a disease-specific immune repertoire signature usable as a blood-based biomarker is carried by autoimmune cytopenia patients. Overall results and qualifications from the work: The T cell clusters were only ever defined in silico, so experimental validation of their functional role was still needed. In the comparison of secondary cytopenia with CLL, the cluster-lack signature was not observed, apparently because the dominant lymphoma-associated repertoire masked the signature. Compared with active autoimmune hepatitis patients, healthy donors had almost three times as many exclusive TRB clusters, a finding consistent with an autoimmunity-wide signature. TRB repertoire shifts, with less even repertoires observed in secondary cytopenia and CLL, were mostly attributed to lymphoma bias rather than autoimmunity. A lack of physiological T cell clusters in primary autoimmune cytopenia patients was suggested by GLIPH, as 51 clusters were found to be exclusive to healthy donors versus around 17 exclusive to patients.

Multiplex PCR with a touch-down protocol amplified TRB rearrangements, with the TRB-A and TRB-B primer pools combined in a single tube. Illumina adapters and sample indices were attached to the amplicons through two consecutive PCR reactions using Phusion HS II polymerase. The amplicons were gel-purified using the NucleoSpin Gel and PCR Clean-up kit, after which quantification was performed by Qubit and quality was checked on an Agilent 2100 Bioanalyzer. Libraries were sequenced on an Illumina MiSeq using 600-cycle, single-indexed, paired-end runs. In the authors' own workflow: Alignment and assembly of TRB reads were performed with MiXCR version 2.1.12 and the default MiXCR reference library. Each unique CDR3 nucleotide sequence defined a clone, and only productive sequences with at least two reads were analysed. Repertoire diversity was assessed with alpha-parameterized diversity profiles (alpha 0 to 5), including the Shannon (alpha 1) and Simpson (alpha 2) indices, which were computed with an R script. The tcR package was used to compute combinatorial TRB VJ usage, which was then compared between cohorts by principal component analysis with ade4. TCRbeta CDR3s were clustered with GLIPH on cohort pairs matched by age and read depth, and cluster frequencies were compared by Wilcoxon test. TCRdb reprocessed the reads, and each CDR3 protein sequence is entered once, without DNA. What appears here as the V and J calls and clone size reflects TCRdb's work, not the paper's. This sample's table lists about 6,300 distinct CDR3 sequences. Around 7.5% of the sample goes to the ten largest clones.

As regards this clonotype: Its antigen is currently not known.

TRB amplification used approximately 0.25 ug of peripheral blood genomic DNA, some 40,000 genome equivalents, per sample. The CDR3, from cysteine to phenylalanine, totals 15 residues. Only the protein is on record. Reading the germline V gene (reference sequence) gives CDR1 MNHEY and CDR2 SMNVEV. The same data also contributed to another study, on T cell repertoires in aging, cancer and after chemotherapy. The second study, in turn, reports: Donors spanned six age groups from 30 or younger to 70 or older, with at least three individuals per group. Control TCR repertoires from healthy donors were recorded over several months to years, and clear clonal overlap was observed across re-sampling. The full dataset contained several million TCR reads. Untreated patients with hematological or solid cancers showed significantly lower blood TCR diversity and higher clonality than age-matched healthy donors. Declining TCR diversity with age in healthy donors was mainly explained by loss of richness; in cancer patients, loss of evenness also contributed. In both cancer cohorts, the median generation probability rose over the chemotherapy interval, which suggests that the repertoire was reconstituted through rebound thymic output. It was noted by the authors that conclusions about immunological memory after chemotherapy cannot be drawn from the repertoire data. The study profiled peripheral blood TCR beta repertoires from healthy donors and cancer patients to examine immunoaging and T cell reconstitution after chemotherapy. The cohort comprised around 220 cancer patients, over 90 with hematological and approximately 120 with solid cancers, plus 95 healthy donors as a reference group. TRB sequences were processed with MiXCR versions 2.12 and 3.0.5. Shannon diversity, evenness, clonality (one minus evenness), and alpha-parameterized diversity profiles from alpha 0 to 5 were included as repertoire metrics. The IGoR algorithm was used to calculate generation probabilities for clones in the paired samples taken before and after chemotherapy.

Recombination linked TRBV27 to TRBJ1-5. The material sequenced was peripheral blood. The TCR was taken from a human donor in good health. CDR3 loop: CASSSVRTSNQPQHF.